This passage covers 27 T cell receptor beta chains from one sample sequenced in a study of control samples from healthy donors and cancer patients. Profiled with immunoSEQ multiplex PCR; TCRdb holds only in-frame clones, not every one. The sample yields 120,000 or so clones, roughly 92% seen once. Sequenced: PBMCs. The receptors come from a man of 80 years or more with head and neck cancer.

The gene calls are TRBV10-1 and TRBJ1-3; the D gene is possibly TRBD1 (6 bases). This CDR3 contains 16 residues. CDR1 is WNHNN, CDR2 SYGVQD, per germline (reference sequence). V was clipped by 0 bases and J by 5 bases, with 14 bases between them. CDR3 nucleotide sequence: TGCGCCAGCAGTGAGTCGACCCACAGGGAAAGAAACACCATATATTTT. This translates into CASSESTHRERNTIYF.

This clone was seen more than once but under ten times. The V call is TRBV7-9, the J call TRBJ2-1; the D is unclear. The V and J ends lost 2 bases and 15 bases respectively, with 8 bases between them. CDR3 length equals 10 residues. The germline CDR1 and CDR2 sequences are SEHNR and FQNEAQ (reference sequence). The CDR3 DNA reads TGTGCCAGCAGCTTATCCCTCCTGTTCTTC. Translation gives CASSLSLLFF.

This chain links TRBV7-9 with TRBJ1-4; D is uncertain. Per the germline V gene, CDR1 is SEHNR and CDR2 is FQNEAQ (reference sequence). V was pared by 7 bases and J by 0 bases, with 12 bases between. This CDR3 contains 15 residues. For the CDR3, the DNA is TGTGCCAGCAACCCAGCTAATCCAACTAATGAAAAACTGTTTTTT. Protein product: CASNPANPTNEKLFF.

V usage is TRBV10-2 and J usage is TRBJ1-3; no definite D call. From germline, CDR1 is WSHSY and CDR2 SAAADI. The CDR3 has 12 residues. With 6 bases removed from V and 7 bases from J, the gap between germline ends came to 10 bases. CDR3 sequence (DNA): TGCGCCAGCAGCCCGTATAGGAACACCATATATTTT. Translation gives CASSPYRNTIYF.

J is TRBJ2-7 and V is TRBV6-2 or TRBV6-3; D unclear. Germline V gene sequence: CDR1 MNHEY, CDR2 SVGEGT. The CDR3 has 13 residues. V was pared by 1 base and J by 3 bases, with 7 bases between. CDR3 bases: TGTGCCAGCAGTTACTATCTGGGCTACGAGCAGTACTTC. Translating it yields CASSYYLGYEQYF.

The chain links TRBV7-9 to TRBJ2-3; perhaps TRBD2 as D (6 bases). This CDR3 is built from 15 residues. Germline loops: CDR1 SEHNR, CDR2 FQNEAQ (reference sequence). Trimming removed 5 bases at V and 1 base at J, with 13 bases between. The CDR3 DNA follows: TGTGCCAGCAGCCCCCCCGGGAGAGGCACAGATACGCAGTATTTT. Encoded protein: CASSPPGRGTDTQYF.

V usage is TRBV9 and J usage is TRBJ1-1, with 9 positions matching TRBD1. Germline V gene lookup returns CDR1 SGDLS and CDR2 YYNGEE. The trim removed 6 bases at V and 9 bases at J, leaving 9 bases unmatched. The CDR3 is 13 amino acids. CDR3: CASNQPGQGKAFF. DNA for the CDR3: TGTGCCAGCAACCAACCGGGACAGGGAAAAGCTTTCTTT.

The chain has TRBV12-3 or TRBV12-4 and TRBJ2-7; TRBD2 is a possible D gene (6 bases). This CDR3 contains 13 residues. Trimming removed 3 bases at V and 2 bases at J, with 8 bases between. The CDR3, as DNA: TGTGCCAGCAGTTTTGGGGGGACCTACGAGCAGTACTTC. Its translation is CASSFGGTYEQYF.

This chain's CDR3 is CASSENTGRIYGYTF. CDR3 sequence (DNA): TGTGCCAGCAGTGAAAATACAGGGAGGATCTATGGCTACACCTTC. The V call is TRBV6-1, the J call TRBJ1-2, with a tentative D call TRBD1 (6 bases). V was cut by 2 bases and J by 4 bases, with 14 bases left in between. The CDR3 spans 15 residues. Germline V gene sequence: CDR1 MNHNS, CDR2 SASEGT.

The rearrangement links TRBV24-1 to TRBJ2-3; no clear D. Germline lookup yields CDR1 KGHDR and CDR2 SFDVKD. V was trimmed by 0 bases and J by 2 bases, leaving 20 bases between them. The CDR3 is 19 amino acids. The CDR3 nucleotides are TGTGCCACCAGTGATTTGCAATCAGCAAGACGAACCTCCACAGATACGCAGTATTTT. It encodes CATSDLQSARRTSTDTQYF.

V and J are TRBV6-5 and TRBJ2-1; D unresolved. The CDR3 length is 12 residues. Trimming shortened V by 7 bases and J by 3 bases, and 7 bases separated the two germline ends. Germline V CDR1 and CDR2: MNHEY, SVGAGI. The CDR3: CASNNHYNEQFF. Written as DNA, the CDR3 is TGTGCCAGCAATAACCACTACAATGAGCAGTTCTTC.

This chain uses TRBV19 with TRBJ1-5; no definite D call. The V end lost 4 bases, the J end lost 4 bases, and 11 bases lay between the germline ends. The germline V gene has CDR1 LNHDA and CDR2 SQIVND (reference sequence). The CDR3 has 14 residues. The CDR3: CASSTPPGNQPQHF. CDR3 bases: TGTGCCAGTAGTACGCCCCCGGGGAATCAGCCCCAGCATTTT.

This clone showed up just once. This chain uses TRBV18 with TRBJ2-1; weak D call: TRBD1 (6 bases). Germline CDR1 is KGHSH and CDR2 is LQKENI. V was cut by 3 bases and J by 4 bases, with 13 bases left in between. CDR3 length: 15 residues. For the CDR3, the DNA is TGTGCCAGCTCACCTCAGGGGACGGTGTACAATGAGCAGTTCTTC. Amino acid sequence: CASSPQGTVYNEQFF. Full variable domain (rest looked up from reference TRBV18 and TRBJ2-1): NAGVMQNPRHLVRRRGQEARLRCSPMKGHSHVYWYRQLPEEGLKFMVYLQKENIIDESGMPKERFSAEFPKEGPSILRIQQVVRGDSAAYFCASSPQGTVYNEQFFGPGTRLTVL.

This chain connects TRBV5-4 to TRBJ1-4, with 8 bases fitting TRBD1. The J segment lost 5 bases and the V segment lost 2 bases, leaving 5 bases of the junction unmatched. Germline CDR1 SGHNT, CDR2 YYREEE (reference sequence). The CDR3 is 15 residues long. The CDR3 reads CASSFRQGLNEKLFF. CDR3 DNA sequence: TGTGCCAGCAGCTTCAGACAGGGGCTAAATGAAAAACTGTTTTTT.

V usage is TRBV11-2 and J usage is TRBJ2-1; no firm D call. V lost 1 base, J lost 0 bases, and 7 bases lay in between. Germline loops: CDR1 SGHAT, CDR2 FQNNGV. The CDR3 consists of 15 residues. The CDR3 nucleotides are TGTGCCAGCAGCTTAGTCCGGAGCTCCTACAATGAGCAGTTCTTC. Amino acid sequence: CASSLVRSSYNEQFF.

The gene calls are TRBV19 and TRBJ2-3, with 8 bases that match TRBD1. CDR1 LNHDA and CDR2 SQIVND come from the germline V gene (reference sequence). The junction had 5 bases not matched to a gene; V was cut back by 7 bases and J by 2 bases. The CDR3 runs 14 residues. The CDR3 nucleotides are TGTGCCAGTACCTCGACAGGGGTCACAGATACGCAGTATTTT. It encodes CASTSTGVTDTQYF.

This CDR3 reads CASSPGGSRATQYF. Here the CDR3 DNA reads TGTGCCAGCAGCCCCGGAGGTTCGAGGGCGACCCAGTACTTC. The V gene is TRBV7-2, the J gene TRBJ2-5, with D possibly being TRBD2 (5 bases). CDR3 size: 14 residues. V dropped 5 bases and J dropped 7 bases, with 17 bases sitting between them. CDR1 is SGHTA and CDR2 is FQGNSA in the germline V gene.

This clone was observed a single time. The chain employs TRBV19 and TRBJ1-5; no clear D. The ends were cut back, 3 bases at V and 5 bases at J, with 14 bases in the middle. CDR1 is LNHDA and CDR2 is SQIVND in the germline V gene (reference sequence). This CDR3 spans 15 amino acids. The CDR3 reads CASSIKQAGYQPQHF. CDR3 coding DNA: TGTGCCAGTAGTATCAAGCAGGCGGGTTATCAGCCCCAGCATTTT.

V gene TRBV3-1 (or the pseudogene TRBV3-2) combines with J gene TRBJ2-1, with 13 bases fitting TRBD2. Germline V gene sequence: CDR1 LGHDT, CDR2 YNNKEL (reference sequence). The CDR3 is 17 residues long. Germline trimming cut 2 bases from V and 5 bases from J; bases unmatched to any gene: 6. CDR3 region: CASSQPGTSGVHNEQFF. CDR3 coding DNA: TGTGCCAGCAGCCAACCCGGGACTAGCGGGGTCCACAATGAGCAGTTCTTC.

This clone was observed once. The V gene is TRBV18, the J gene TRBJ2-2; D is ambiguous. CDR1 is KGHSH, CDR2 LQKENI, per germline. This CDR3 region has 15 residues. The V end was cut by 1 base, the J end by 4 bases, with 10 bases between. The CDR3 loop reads CASSPRTLGTGELFF. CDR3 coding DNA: TGTGCCAGCTCACCACGCACCCTGGGCACCGGGGAGCTGTTTTTT.

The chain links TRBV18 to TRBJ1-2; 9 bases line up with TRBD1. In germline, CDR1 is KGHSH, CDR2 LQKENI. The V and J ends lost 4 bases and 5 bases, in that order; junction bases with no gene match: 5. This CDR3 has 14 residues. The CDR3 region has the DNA TGTGCCAGCTCACGGGACAGGGATTATTATGGCTACACCTTC. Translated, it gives CASSRDRDYYGYTF.

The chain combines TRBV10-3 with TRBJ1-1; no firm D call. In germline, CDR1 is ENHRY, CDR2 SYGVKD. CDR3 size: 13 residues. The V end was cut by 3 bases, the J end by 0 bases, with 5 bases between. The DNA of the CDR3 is TGTGCCATCAGTGACAATATGAACACTGAAGCTTTCTTT. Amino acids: CAISDNMNTEAFF.

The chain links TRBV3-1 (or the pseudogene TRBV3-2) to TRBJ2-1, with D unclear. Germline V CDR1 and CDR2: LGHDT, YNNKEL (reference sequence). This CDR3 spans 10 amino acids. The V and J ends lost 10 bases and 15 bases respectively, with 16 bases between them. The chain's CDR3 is CANTCRAPFF. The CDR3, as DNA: TGTGCCAACACTTGTAGAGCGCCGTTCTTC.

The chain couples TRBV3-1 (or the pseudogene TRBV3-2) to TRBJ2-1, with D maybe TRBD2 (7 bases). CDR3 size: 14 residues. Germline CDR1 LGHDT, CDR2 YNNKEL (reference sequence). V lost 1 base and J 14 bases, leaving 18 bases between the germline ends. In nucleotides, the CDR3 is TGTGCCAGCAGCCAAGGGAATGGGCGGGGGCTTGAGTTCTTC. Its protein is CASSQGNGRGLEFF.

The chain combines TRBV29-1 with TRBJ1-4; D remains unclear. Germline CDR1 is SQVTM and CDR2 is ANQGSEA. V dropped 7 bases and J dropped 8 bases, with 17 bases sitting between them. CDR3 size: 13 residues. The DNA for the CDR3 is TGCAGCGCAACGGATGATTTATCCGAAAAACTGTTTTTT. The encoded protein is CSATDDLSEKLFF.

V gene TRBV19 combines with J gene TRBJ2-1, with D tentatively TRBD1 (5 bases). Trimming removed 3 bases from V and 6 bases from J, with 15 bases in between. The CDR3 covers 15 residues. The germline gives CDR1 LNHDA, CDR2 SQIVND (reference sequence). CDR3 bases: TGTGCCAGTAGTATTCTTCAGGGTAGCAGCAATGAGCAGTTCTTC. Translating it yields CASSILQGSSNEQFF.

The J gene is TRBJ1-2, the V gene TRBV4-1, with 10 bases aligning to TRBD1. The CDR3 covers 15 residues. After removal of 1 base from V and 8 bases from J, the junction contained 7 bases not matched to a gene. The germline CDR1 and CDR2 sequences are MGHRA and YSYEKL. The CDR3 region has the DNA TGCGCCAGCAGCCAAGGTCTCGGGACAGGGGACGGCTACACCTTC. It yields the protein CASSQGLGTGDGYTF.